A selection of T cell receptor beta chains follows, all from one sample in a study of T cells after yellow fever vaccination. One entry per CDR3 protein, called by TCRdb with MiXCR from the 5' RACE reads. The sample holds around 320,000 distinct CDR3 sequences, around 10% seen once. Sequenced material: CD4+ T cells sorted from PBMCs, taken 45 days after the yellow fever booster vaccination. Source of these receptors: a man between 18 and 29 years old who received the YFV17D yellow fever vaccine. Each CDR3 is given with its conserved first and last residue. D genes are given only for firm matches. Clone sizes are given selectively: once, few, many, or a class where the clone is expanded.

size	V	D	J	DNA	CDR3
.	TRBV7-3	TRBD2	TRBJ2-5	TGTGCCAGCAGCCCAGGACTAGCGGGGGGCTCCCAAGAGACCCAGTACTTC	CASSPGLAGGSQETQYF
.	TRBV7-9	TRBD1	TRBJ1-6	TGTGCCAGCACCCCTGGACAGGGTAATTCACCCCTCCACTTT	CASTPGQGNSPLHF
.	TRBV23-1	TRBD1	TRBJ2-3	TGCGCCAGCAGTCAATCGGGGCAATTGGGGACAGTGAGCACAGATACGCAGTATTTT	CASSQSGQLGTVSTDTQYF
.	TRBV4-3	.	TRBJ1-6	TGCGCCAGCAGCCAAGAGGGAGTGACCTATAATTCACCCCTCCACTTT	CASSQEGVTYNSPLHF
.	TRBV20-1	.	TRBJ2-3	TGCAGTGCCAAGGCGGGGGCGATGAATACGCAGTATTTT	CSAKAGAMNTQYF
.	TRBV7-2	.	TRBJ1-3	TGTGCCAGCAGCTTAAATCCCATATCGGCGGGAAACACCATATATTTT	CASSLNPISAGNTIYF
few	TRBV10-1	.	TRBJ2-2	TGCGCCAGCAGCCGACTCCTACCGGGACTGCCCGGGGAGCTGTTTTTT	CASSRLLPGLPGELFF
.	TRBV19	TRBD1	TRBJ1-1	TGTGCCAGTAGAGACAGGGGCCGGAACACTGAAGCTTTCTTT	CASRDRGRNTEAFF
many	TRBV9	.	TRBJ2-5	TGTGCCAGCAGCGTAGGGACCCAAGAGACCCAGTACTTC	CASSVGTQETQYF
many	TRBV29-1	.	TRBJ2-1	TGCAGCGTGGGGGTTTCCTACAATGAGCAGTTCTTC	CSVGVSYNEQFF
.	TRBV29-1	.	TRBJ2-2	TGCAGCGTTAAAAAGGAGAGGACCGGGGAGCTGTTTTTT	CSVKKERTGELFF
many	TRBV5-1	.	TRBJ1-1	TGTGCCAGCAGCTTAGCGGGTACCAACACTGAAGCTTTCTTT	CASSLAGTNTEAFF
many	TRBV5-1	TRBD1	TRBJ2-2	TGCGCCAGCAGCTTGGCCTGGACAGGGGCGGTGAAGGAGCTGTTTTTT	CASSLAWTGAVKELFF
many	TRBV7-8	.	TRBJ2-1	TGTGCCAGCAGCTTTAGCTCCTTCCTAGCTATTGAGCAGTTCTTC	CASSFSSFLAIEQFF
.	TRBV24-1	.	TRBJ2-5	TGTGCCACCAGTGATTCCCCCGGGGGTCGGGAAGAGACCCAGTACTTC	CATSDSPGGREETQYF
few	TRBV19	TRBD1	TRBJ2-1	TGTGCCGTGGACAGGGGTGGCAATGAGCAGTTCTTC	CAVDRGGNEQFF
few	TRBV7-7	.	TRBJ1-1	TGTGCCAGCAGCTTAGCGAATGACAGATCGAACACTGAAGCTTTCTTT	CASSLANDRSNTEAFF
.	TRBV3-1	TRBD2	TRBJ2-3	TGTGCCAGCAGGTCGGGACTAGCGGGGGGACCCACAGATACGCAGTATTTT	CASRSGLAGGPTDTQYF
.	TRBV27	.	TRBJ1-1	TGTGGGAGCCGGAGATTAGGCATGAACACTGAAGCTTTCTTT	CGSRRLGMNTEAFF
few	TRBV12-3/TRBV12-4	.	TRBJ1-1	TGTGCCAGCAATTTGGTAGCATACACTGAAGCTTTCTTT	CASNLVAYTEAFF